The 22 T cell receptor beta chains listed next were all sequenced from one sample in a study of T cells after yellow fever vaccination. In TCRdb, the 5' RACE reads were re-called with MiXCR into one record per CDR3 protein. This sample carries approximately 300,000 distinct CDR3 sequences, over 8% of them seen once, and the ten largest clones take about a sixth. Sequenced material: PBMCs, taken on the day of the first yellow fever vaccination. These receptors were taken from a man in his late teens or twenties who received the YFV17D yellow fever vaccine.

The CDR3 nucleotides read TGTGCCAGCAGCGTAGGGGGAGTAACCAACGTCCTGACTTTC. It specifies CASSVGGVTNVLTF. This chain links TRBV9 with TRBJ2-6; maybe TRBD2 (5 bases). Between the trimmed V and J ends, which lost 0 bases and 8 bases, there was a span of 9 bases. CDR3 size: 14 residues. From germline, CDR1 is SGDLS and CDR2 YYNGEE.

In this sample, this clonotype turned up many times. V is TRBV6-1 and J is TRBJ2-1, with 10 nucleotides matching TRBD1. Looked up from germline, CDR1 is MNHNS and CDR2 is SASEGT. The CDR3 consists of 13 residues. V lost 6 bases, J lost 9 bases, and 5 bases stayed unmatched. CDR3 sequence: CASSRDRGGEQFF. The CDR3 DNA reads as TGTGCCAGCAGCCGGGACAGGGGTGGTGAGCAGTTCTTC.

This clonotype was detected a few times. The rearrangement joins TRBV20-1 to TRBJ2-6, with D perhaps TRBD1 or TRBD2 (5 bases each). The V and J ends lost 3 bases and 0 bases respectively, with 6 bases between them. The CDR3 runs to 14 residues. Germline V CDR1 and CDR2: DFQATT, SNEGSKA (reference sequence). The CDR3 here is CSARGDSGANVLTF. CDR3 bases: TGCAGTGCTAGGGGGGACTCTGGGGCCAACGTCCTGACTTTC.

This clonotype was picked up many times. This chain uses TRBV5-4 with TRBJ1-4; possibly TRBD1 for D (6 bases). Trimming pared 2 bases from V and 8 bases from J, leaving 13 bases between. CDR1 and CDR2 (germline): SGHNT, YYREEE (reference sequence). The length of the CDR3 is 14 residues. The CDR3, as DNA: TGTGCCAGCAGCTTACAGGGCGCGGAGGAAAAACTGTTTTTT. Protein: CASSLQGAEEKLFF.

The chain has TRBV12-3 or TRBV12-4 and TRBJ1-1; 7 nucleotides match TRBD1. V shed 2 bases and J 0 bases; nucleotides not matched to a gene: 9. This CDR3 is 17 amino acids long. The CDR3 DNA reads as TGTGCCAGCAGTTTATACTGGCCACAGGGGTTGAACACTGAAGCTTTCTTT. Encoded protein: CASSLYWPQGLNTEAFF.

This clonotype has just a few counts. J is TRBJ1-1 and V is TRBV5-1; perhaps TRBD1 as D (6 bases). The CDR3 has 13 residues. CDR1 SGHRS and CDR2 YFSETQ come from the germline V gene. Between the trimmed V and J ends, which lost 0 bases and 8 bases, there was a span of 11 bases. The CDR3 loop is CASSLGAGEEAFF. In DNA, the CDR3 is TGCGCCAGCAGCTTGGGGGCAGGGGAAGAAGCTTTCTTT.

The V and J genes are TRBV5-1 and TRBJ2-2; 7 bases fit TRBD1. V was pared by 5 bases and J by 0 bases, with 7 bases of the junction left unmatched. This CDR3 spans 16 amino acids. Germline values: CDR1 SGHRS, CDR2 YFSETQ. CDR3 in amino acids: CASRELGTANTGELFF. CDR3 DNA sequence: TGCGCCAGCAGGGAGCTAGGGACAGCGAACACCGGGGAGCTGTTTTTT. The full variable domain, rest sourced from reference TRBV5-1 and TRBJ2-2, is KAGVTQTPRYLIKTRGQQVTLSCSPISGHRSVSWYQQTPGQGLQFLFEYFSETQRNKGNFPGRFSGRQFSNSRSEMNVSTLELGDSALYLCASRELGTANTGELFFGEGSRLTVL.

This clonotype was seen at least ten times. The chain recombines TRBV7-8 with TRBJ1-1; unclear D gene. The CDR3 contains 11 residues. The germline V gene has CDR1 SGHVS and CDR2 FQNEAQ. V was trimmed by 2 bases and J by 8 bases, leaving 6 bases between them. The CDR3: CASSLMQEAFF. The CDR3 bases are TGTGCCAGCAGCTTAATGCAGGAAGCTTTCTTT.

V usage is TRBV20-1 and J usage is TRBJ2-7; 9 bases align to TRBD1. The germline gives CDR1 DFQATT, CDR2 SNEGSKA (reference sequence). The CDR3 covers 12 residues. After removal of 6 bases from V and 6 bases from J, the junction contained 6 bases not matched to a gene. The CDR3 protein is CSAGTGTIEQYF. CDR3 nucleotides: TGCAGTGCCGGGACAGGGACTATCGAGCAGTACTTC.

The chain links TRBV7-2 to TRBJ2-4; no reliable D call. CDR3 size: 13 residues. The V gene's germline CDR1 is SGHTA and CDR2 FQGNSA. V was clipped by 5 bases and J by 9 bases, with 14 bases between them. The DNA of the CDR3 is TGTGCCAGCAGCAGAGTAGGTGTCGGCATTCAGTACTTC. Translation gives CASSRVGVGIQYF.

V usage is TRBV12-3 or TRBV12-4 and J usage is TRBJ2-6; D unclear. V lost 7 bases to trimming and J lost 0 bases, with 10 bases between them. The CDR3 covers 15 residues. As DNA, the CDR3 is TGTGCCAGCACCTTCGTCGACTCTGGGGCCAACGTCCTGACTTTC. As protein: CASTFVDSGANVLTF.

V and J are TRBV20-1 and TRBJ2-7; a possible D gene is TRBD1 (5 bases). Germline values: CDR1 DFQATT, CDR2 SNEGSKA (reference sequence). The V end lost 0 bases, the J end lost 2 bases, and 17 bases lay between the germline ends. This CDR3 spans 16 amino acids. The CDR3 sequence is CSARDWGRQTPYEQYF. DNA of the CDR3: TGCAGTGCTAGAGATTGGGGCCGGCAGACACCCTACGAGCAGTACTTC.

At least ten counts were recorded for this clonotype. The rearrangement links TRBV6-6 to TRBJ1-2; TRBD1 might be the D (6 bases). The germline CDR1 and CDR2 sequences are MNHNY and SVGAGI (reference sequence). The CDR3 has 12 amino acids. Trimming cost V 7 bases and J 6 bases, with 12 bases left between them. CDR3 DNA: TGTGCCAGCAAGGGGGGGGCGGATGGCTACACCTTC. Its protein product is CASKGGADGYTF.

This clonotype was observed many times. V and J are TRBV29-1 and TRBJ1-1; TRBD1 is a possible D gene (5 bases). The V gene's germline CDR1 is SQVTM and CDR2 ANQGSEA. V was pared by 4 bases and J by 4 bases, with 10 bases between. This CDR3 has 12 residues. The CDR3 bases are TGCAGCGTTGTCGTGAGGGGCACTGAAGCTTTCTTT. Amino acids: CSVVVRGTEAFF.

The gene calls are TRBV20-1 and TRBJ2-7, with 7 bases aligning to TRBD2. CDR3 length: 13 residues. CDR1 and CDR2 from the germline V gene are DFQATT and SNEGSKA (reference sequence). Losses at the gene ends were 3 bases for V and 1 base for J; bases not matched to a gene: 3. CDR3: CSASWGGSYEQYV. The CDR3 DNA sequence: TGCAGTGCTAGTTGGGGGGGTTCCTACGAGCAGTACGTC.

The V call is TRBV7-2, the J call TRBJ2-5; 9 bases agree with TRBD2. This CDR3 spans 14 amino acids. The V segment lost 5 bases and the J segment 5 bases; nucleotides outside the gene matches: 6. Germline V gene sequence: CDR1 SGHTA, CDR2 FQGNSA. DNA of the CDR3: TGTGCCAGCAGCCCTAGCGGGGCTGGGGAGACCCAGTACTTC. This translates into CASSPSGAGETQYF.

This rearrangement joins TRBV6-1 to TRBJ2-5; D may be TRBD2 (5 bases). CDR1 is MNHNS, CDR2 SASEGT, per germline. The CDR3 covers 14 residues. V gave up 8 bases and J gave up 5 bases, with 18 bases separating them. In DNA form, the CDR3 reads TGTGCCAGCCGAAAAGGGCTAGCTGCTGAGACCCAGTACTTC. Translating gives CASRKGLAAETQYF.

This clonotype was seen a few times. The V and J genes are TRBV14 and TRBJ2-7; D is undetermined. The CDR3 extends over 12 amino acids. Trimming took 1 base from V and 3 from J, leaving 4 bases between them. Germline CDR1 reads SGHDN; CDR2 reads FVKESK. The CDR3 bases are TGTGCCAGCAGCCAAGGGGACTACGAGCAGTACGTC. This encodes CASSQGDYEQYV.

The chain uses TRBV4-3 and TRBJ2-7; 8 nucleotides match TRBD1. The germline CDR1 and CDR2 sequences are LGHNA and YSLEER. The V segment lost 5 bases and the J segment 5 bases; nucleotides outside the gene matches: 14. The CDR3 spans 16 residues. The DNA of the CDR3 is TGCGCCAGCAGCTCGCAGGACAGGGTTCCGTCCGACGAGCAGTACTTC. This encodes CASSSQDRVPSDEQYF.

The V and J genes are TRBV3-1 and TRBJ1-2; 7 bases fit TRBD1. This CDR3 is 12 amino acids long. In germline, CDR1 is LGHDT, CDR2 YNNKEL (reference sequence). With 5 bases clipped from V and 6 bases from J, the junction kept 3 bases outside the gene matches. Here the CDR3 DNA reads TGTGCCAGCAGCACACAGGGGAATGGCTACACCTTC. It codes for CASSTQGNGYTF.

The rearrangement joins TRBV27 to TRBJ1-6; 7 nucleotides match TRBD1. In germline, CDR1 is MNHEY, CDR2 SMNVEV (reference sequence). The V segment lost 3 bases and the J segment 4 bases; nucleotides outside the gene matches: 6. The CDR3 is made up of 16 amino acids. CDR3 protein: CASSLTTGSYNSPLHF. For the CDR3, the DNA is TGTGCCAGCAGTTTGACGACAGGGTCATATAATTCACCCCTCCACTTT.

This clonotype appeared a few times. The chain links TRBV4-2 to TRBJ2-5; 8 bases map to TRBD1. The CDR3 extends over 15 amino acids. V lost 6 bases, J lost 3 bases, and 9 bases stayed unmatched. Germline values: CDR1 LGHNA, CDR2 YNFKEQ. CDR3 amino acids: CASSLQGAPEETQYF. In DNA form, the CDR3 reads TGTGCCAGCAGTCTCCAGGGGGCGCCGGAAGAGACCCAGTACTTC.